A single sample gave rise to the 26 T cell receptor beta chains below, sequenced in a study of blood T cell repertoires in COVID-19. Profiled with immunoSEQ multiplex PCR; TCRdb holds only in-frame clones, not every one. Here the sample spans about 43,000 clones, approximately 90% being singletons. Sequenced sample: peripheral blood. These receptors originate from a man aged 40-55 years with COVID-19, enrolled during active disease.

The chain carries TRBV25-1 and TRBJ2-1; 10 bases align to TRBD1. V shed 5 bases and J 10 bases; nucleotides not matched to a gene: 11. The V gene's germline CDR1 is MGHDK and CDR2 SYGVNS. The CDR3 is 15 amino acids. In DNA form, the CDR3 reads TGTGCCAGCAGTCCCTCGGGACAGGGGATCAGGGAGCAGTTCTTC. It specifies CASSPSGQGIREQFF.

This chain links TRBV25-1 with TRBJ2-1; 9 bases match TRBD2. V gave up 2 bases and J gave up 8 bases; unmatched junction bases: 7. The CDR3 has 15 amino acids. Per the germline V gene, CDR1 is MGHDK and CDR2 is SYGVNS. This CDR3 is CASSESSGRLHEQFF. The CDR3 DNA sequence: TGTGCCAGCAGTGAAAGCAGCGGGAGGCTCCATGAGCAGTTCTTC. The whole variable domain, filled in from reference TRBV25-1 and TRBJ2-1, reads EADIYQTPRYLVIGTGKKITLECSQTMGHDKMYWYQQDPGMELHLIHYSYGVNSTEKGDLSSESTVSRIRTEHFPLTLESARPSHTSQYLCASSESSGRLHEQFFGPGTRLTVL.

This chain joins TRBV10-1 and TRBJ1-5; 7 bases agree with TRBD1. V lost 5 bases, J lost 4 bases, and 5 bases stayed unmatched. CDR1 is WNHNN, CDR2 SYGVQD, per germline (reference sequence). This CDR3 is 14 amino acids long. The CDR3 DNA follows: TGCGCCAGCAGTCAGGGGGGAGTAAATCAGCCCCAGCATTTT. Translation: CASSQGGVNQPQHF.

This clone was counted only a few times. The chain links TRBV7-9 to TRBJ1-1, with 9 bases aligning to TRBD1. This CDR3 is built from 15 residues. CDR1 SEHNR and CDR2 FQNEAQ come from the germline V gene (reference sequence). V dropped 5 bases and J dropped 4; count of bases not matched to a gene: 8. The CDR3 DNA sequence: TGTGCCAGCAGCAACGGACAGGGGATGGGCACTGAAGCTTTCTTT. It encodes CASSNGQGMGTEAFF. Full variable domain (remainder filled in from reference TRBV7-9 and TRBJ1-1): DTGVSQNPRHKITKRGQNVTFRCDPISEHNRLYWYRQTLGQGPEFLTYFQNEAQLEKSRLLSDRFSAERPKGSFSTLEIQRTEQGDSAMYLCASSNGQGMGTEAFFGQGTRLTVV.

The chain links TRBV15 to TRBJ2-3, with 9 bases aligning to TRBD1. The length of the CDR3 is 15 residues. V shed 3 bases and J 1 base; nucleotides not matched to a gene: 2. The germline gives CDR1 LNHNV, CDR2 YYDKDF (reference sequence). The CDR3 DNA reads TGTGCCACCAGCAGGGGACAGGGTGGCACAGATACGCAGTATTTT. Amino acids: CATSRGQGGTDTQYF.

The chain uses TRBV9 and TRBJ2-5; TRBD1 matches at 8 bases. Germline trimming cut 0 bases from V and 5 bases from J; bases unmatched to any gene: 9. There are 16 residues in the CDR3. Looked up from germline, CDR1 is SGDLS and CDR2 is YYNGEE. The CDR3 region is CASSVGSRGLGETQYF. The CDR3 DNA reads TGTGCCAGCAGCGTAGGATCCAGGGGGCTTGGTGAGACCCAGTACTTC.

This clone was seen once. The J gene is TRBJ2-7, the V gene TRBV5-1; tentatively, D is TRBD2 (5 bases). This CDR3 region has 17 residues. With 0 bases removed from V and 2 bases from J, the gap between germline ends came to 18 bases. CDR1 and CDR2 from the germline V gene are SGHRS and YFSETQ. This chain's CDR3 is CASSLGLRSGGTYEQYF. DNA for the CDR3: TGCGCCAGCAGCTTGGGCCTCAGGAGCGGAGGTACCTACGAGCAGTACTTC.

The rearrangement links TRBV19 to TRBJ2-7; 10 nucleotides agree with TRBD1. Trimming at V came to 5 bases and at J to 4 bases, leaving 17 bases not matched to a gene. This CDR3 comprises 18 residues. Germline CDR1 LNHDA, CDR2 SQIVND (reference sequence). The CDR3 nucleotides are TGTGCCAGTAGTCTTATATGGGCACCGGGACAGGGGTTTTACGAGCAGTACTTC. This encodes CASSLIWAPGQGFYEQYF. The full variable domain, in which reference TRBV19 and TRBJ2-7 provide the parts outside the CDR3, is DGGITQSPKYLFRKEGQNVTLSCEQNLNHDAMYWYRQDPGQGLRLIYYSQIVNDFQKGDIAEGYSVSREKKESFPLTVTSAQKNPTAFYLCASSLIWAPGQGFYEQYFGPGTRLTVT.

The rearrangement links TRBV6-7 to TRBJ2-7; D remains unclear. TRBV6-7 carries the ORF label, with uncertain function. CDR3 length equals 14 residues. V shed 0 bases and J shed 1 base, with 7 bases lying between them. In DNA, the CDR3 is TGTGCCAGCAGTTACTCGAGCCGATCCTACGAGCAGTACTTC. Protein product: CASSYSSRSYEQYF.

The genes are TRBV19 and TRBJ1-3; D ambiguous. The CDR3 contains 12 residues. Per the germline V gene, CDR1 is LNHDA and CDR2 is SQIVND (reference sequence). Trimming left V 7 bases short and J 3 bases short, with 7 bases between. CDR3 residues: CASTKSGNTIYF. For the CDR3, the DNA is TGTGCCAGTACTAAAAGTGGAAACACCATATATTTT.

The chain uses TRBV6-5 and TRBJ1-5, with TRBD1 matching over 7 bases. The germline V gene has CDR1 MNHEY and CDR2 SVGAGI. The J segment lost 2 bases and the V segment lost 8 bases, leaving 6 bases of the junction unmatched. This CDR3 has 14 residues. As DNA, the CDR3 is TGTGCCAGCGGAGGGGGCGCGGGCAATCAGCCCCAGCATTTT. It yields the protein CASGGGAGNQPQHF.

The rearrangement uses TRBV20-1 and TRBJ2-2; unclear D gene. Germline V CDR1 and CDR2: DFQATT, SNEGSKA (reference sequence). The CDR3 runs to 11 residues. V was trimmed by 3 bases and J by 6 bases, leaving 5 bases between them. As DNA, the CDR3 is TGCAGTGCTAGCTTCGCCGGGGAGCTGTTTTTT. Residues: CSASFAGELFF.

The rearrangement joins TRBV10-3 to TRBJ1-6, with D possibly TRBD1 on 6 matching bases. The ends were cut back, 6 bases at V and 9 bases at J, with 15 bases in the middle. Germline values: CDR1 ENHRY, CDR2 SYGVKD. The CDR3 extends over 14 amino acids. As DNA, the CDR3 is TGTGCCATCAGGGAGGGGGAGGTCATTTCACCCCTCCACTTT. Its translation: CAIREGEVISPLHF.

The V gene is TRBV3-1 (or the pseudogene TRBV3-2), the J gene TRBJ2-7; 7 bases fit TRBD2. CDR3 size: 15 residues. Germline V gives CDR1 LGHDT, CDR2 YNNKEL (reference sequence). V trimming: 0 bases; J trimming: 2 bases; junction bases outside the gene matches: 4. The CDR3 DNA reads TGTGCCAGCAGCCAAGATCCAGCGGGACCCTACGAGCAGTACTTC. Residues: CASSQDPAGPYEQYF.

This clone was detected only a few times. V usage is TRBV19 and J usage is TRBJ1-1, with TRBD1 identical over 8 bases. The J segment lost 0 bases and the V segment lost 5 bases, leaving 5 bases of the junction unmatched. Per germline, CDR1 LNHDA and CDR2 SQIVND (reference sequence). The CDR3 has 15 residues. CDR3 in DNA: TGTGCCAGTAGTGCGACAGGGGCGATGAACACTGAAGCTTTCTTT. Protein sequence: CASSATGAMNTEAFF.

The chain links TRBV4-1 to TRBJ2-7; 9 nucleotides match TRBD1. CDR1 and CDR2 from the germline V gene are MGHRA and YSYEKL. The CDR3 covers 16 residues. V shed 2 bases, J shed 5 bases, and the junction held 10 bases outside the gene matches. CDR3 in DNA: TGCGCCAGCAGCCAATTGATCGGGACAGGGTCCCACGAGCAGTACTTC. Its protein product is CASSQLIGTGSHEQYF.

The chain uses TRBV18 and TRBJ2-3, with TRBD1 as a possible D gene (6 bases). The CDR3 length is 20 residues. The germline V gene encodes CDR1 KGHSH and CDR2 LQKENI. Trimming left V 3 bases short and J 0 bases short, with 25 bases between. CDR3 sequence: CASSPQRWGPTLTSTDTQYF. The CDR3 DNA follows: TGTGCCAGCTCACCCCAAAGGTGGGGGCCGACACTTACTAGCACAGATACGCAGTATTTT.

The rearrangement uses TRBV19 and TRBJ1-5, with 9 nucleotides matching TRBD1. Germline V gives CDR1 LNHDA, CDR2 SQIVND (reference sequence). CDR3 length equals 22 residues. V shed 6 bases, J shed 2 bases, and the junction held 26 bases outside the gene matches. CDR3 region: CASRPRPGTGPGRRSGNQPQHF. The CDR3 nucleotides read TGTGCCAGTAGACCTCGACCCGGGACAGGGCCCGGAAGGCGAAGTGGCAATCAGCCCCAGCATTTT.

This chain uses TRBV5-1 with TRBJ1-2, with D uncertain. Trimming left V 3 bases short and J 4 bases short, with 19 bases between. Germline CDR1 reads SGHRS; CDR2 reads YFSETQ. The CDR3 loop spans 16 amino acids. The CDR3: CASSSTANSFIYGYTF. The CDR3 nucleotides read TGCGCCAGCAGCTCAACGGCCAACAGCTTTATCTATGGCTACACCTTC.

The rearrangement uses TRBV5-1 and TRBJ2-5; 10 nucleotides match TRBD2. With 4 bases clipped from V and 5 bases from J, the junction kept 8 bases outside the gene matches. In germline, CDR1 is SGHRS, CDR2 YFSETQ. CDR3 size: 15 residues. The CDR3 reads CASSGSSGGSETQYF. DNA of the CDR3: TGCGCCAGCAGCGGTTCTAGCGGGGGTAGCGAGACCCAGTACTTC.

In its sample, this clone was seen a few times. The CDR3 nucleotides are TGTGCCAGCAGAGCGAGCTCCTATAATTCACCCCTCCACTTT. Protein product: CASRASSYNSPLHF. The genes are TRBV28 and TRBJ1-6; D uncertain. CDR3 length equals 14 residues. Trimming took off 6 bases at V and 0 bases at J, with 6 bases between the two ends. The V gene's germline CDR1 is MDHEN and CDR2 SYDVKM.

The rearrangement links TRBV10-3 to TRBJ1-2; possible D gene TRBD1, 5 bases. The CDR3 runs 15 residues. The V end was cut by 0 bases, the J end by 3 bases, with 11 bases between. Germline V gene data show CDR1 as ENHRY and CDR2 as SYGVKD. The CDR3 DNA reads TGTGCCATCAGTGAGTCTAGGGGTCGGGACTATGGCTACACCTTC. Amino acids: CAISESRGRDYGYTF.

CDR3 residues: CASGPGELFF. The CDR3 DNA follows: TGTGCCAGCGGCCCCGGGGAGCTGTTTTTT. V and J are TRBV12-3 or TRBV12-4 and TRBJ2-2; D call uncertain. V lost 8 bases and J lost 6, with 4 bases in between. CDR3 length equals 10 residues.

This sequence joins TRBV28 and TRBJ2-1; TRBD2 aligns across 9 bases. V was pared by 6 bases and J by 7 bases, with 10 bases of the junction left unmatched. This CDR3 contains 15 residues. The V gene's germline CDR1 is MDHEN and CDR2 SYDVKM. CDR3 residues: CASRRRLAGRNEQFF. The CDR3 region has the DNA TGTGCCAGCAGGCGGCGGCTAGCGGGAAGAAATGAGCAGTTCTTC.

This rearrangement joins TRBV2 to TRBJ2-5; TRBD2 aligns across 13 bases. The germline V gene encodes CDR1 SNHLY and CDR2 FYNNEI. V was clipped by 4 bases and J by 7 bases; unmatched bases: 6. The CDR3 runs 15 residues. As DNA, the CDR3 is TGTGCCAGCAGTGCTAGGACTAGCGGGGGAGGGACCCAGTACTTC. It codes for CASSARTSGGGTQYF.

The V gene is TRBV7-3, the J gene TRBJ2-3; 9 nucleotides agree with TRBD2. V trimming: 5 bases; J trimming: 4 bases; junction bases outside the gene matches: 10. This CDR3 has 16 residues. Germline CDR1 SGHTA, CDR2 FQGTGA. The CDR3 here is CASSKIAGEGADTQYF. The CDR3 DNA sequence: TGTGCCAGCAGCAAAATAGCGGGAGAGGGAGCAGATACGCAGTATTTT.